The entry that follows covers one T cell receptor (beta chain) sequence. This clonotype was observed a few times. It has no known antigen specificity. Qualities for individual bases were not recorded, and no much larger clone is one base off. These data originate in a study of T-cell memory formation after mild COVID-19 (dated by TCRdb to the early 2020s). The study in broad terms: Most TCR sequence clusters were specific to one of the two donors. T-cell clones expanding and contracting after mild COVID-19 in a couple of donors were tracked by longitudinal TCRalpha and TCRbeta repertoire sequencing. The cohort comprised two young, previously healthy adult volunteers, one female and one male.

The sequencer listed for this sample is Illumina NovaSeq 6000. TCRalpha and TCRbeta cDNA libraries were constructed by 5'RACE with constant-segment primers, with sample barcodes and unique molecular identifiers being introduced. RNA was extracted from every sample with Trizol reagent. Libraries were amplified in two PCR steps, with a second sample barcode and Illumina TruSeq adapters added in the second step. The libraries were sequenced on an Illumina NovaSeq using 2 x 150 bp paired-end reads. In the authors' own workflow: Reads were demultiplexed and collapsed into UMI-guided consensus sequences with migec v1.2.7. Using mixcr v2.1.11, UMI consensuses were aligned to TRA and TRB V and J templates and then assembled into clonotypes. A clonotype was counted as expanded or contracted only when both edgeR and NoisET called the clonotype significant, with the noise models trained on biological replicates. For edgeR calls, the thresholds were a false discovery rate-adjusted p below 0.01 and a log2 fold-change of 1. As an exploratory analysis of dynamics, PCA with hierarchical clustering was applied to max-normalized trajectories of the 1000 most abundant clonotypes. The CD4 or CD8 phenotype of responding clones was assigned using the separately sequenced CD4+ and CD8+ repertoires. The public reads were run again by TCRdb, first through fastp at Q25 and then through MiXCR, and only productive beta chains were kept. When rows share a CDR3 protein, they turn into one entry using the most common DNA and genes. For this entry, the V and J calls and clone size follow TCRdb and not the study's own pipeline. The sample table shows a few hundred thousand distinct CDR3 sequences, and about a sixth are seen once. Of the sample, about a fifth is held by the ten largest clones.

General study outcomes and caveats: The study covered only a couple of mild cases, and larger cohorts including severe cases with pre-infection samples were considered necessary. Some responding clones were detected in pre-infection memory, which suggested that pre-existing cross-reactive memory T cells had joined the SARS-CoV-2 response. The second-wave clones that peaked on day 37 were not confirmed to be SARS-CoV-2 specific. Clones that contracted from day 15 to 85 showed balanced CD4/CD8 phenotypes, whereas a second wave of clones that expanded from day 15 to 37 leaned towards CD4+. Contracting CD4+ clones turned up mainly in the CM and EM memory subsets, whereas EMRA was where CD8+ clones were enriched.

Ficoll-Paque density gradient centrifugation was used to isolate PBMCs. The CDR3 has 13 amino acids, counting the end cysteine and phenylalanine. Just the 39-base CDR3 DNA is kept, in frame starting at base 1. V is reduced by 6 bases and J by 2 bases, leaving a spacing of 10 bases between them. Recombination joined TRBV12-3 or TRBV12-4 with TRBJ2-5; TRBD1 is possibly the D segment (6 matching bases). The source is a man aged 18 to 30 who had mild COVID-19 (a few samples of this study predate the infection). The sample titles of this study are shuffled in the database, so cell type and time point are left out; the donor was told from shared clones. The specimen sequenced was PBMCs or a T cell subset sorted from them (not recorded which). The DNA sequence is given as TGTGCCAGCAGCTCGGACAGTCAAGAGACCCAGTACTTC. Its protein is CASSSDSQETQYF.